These 17 T cell receptor beta chains share one sample of origin, sequenced in a study of cytomegalovirus exposure and HLA in healthy donors. Repertoires were generated with immunoSEQ multiplex PCR, while TCRdb's copy carries only in-frame clones and drops some. The data show a few hundred thousand clones, 65% to 85% seen once. Sequenced: PBMCs. The receptors stem from a young woman in good health and CMV-seropositive.

This rearrangement joins TRBV29-1 to TRBJ2-1; tentative D call: TRBD1 (6 bases). Germline loops: CDR1 SQVTM, CDR2 ANQGSEA. The length of the CDR3 is 15 residues. The V and J ends lost 0 bases and 6 bases respectively, with 15 bases between them. CDR3 DNA sequence: TGCAGCGTTGAAGAGAGGGACACTCGGGGCAATGAGCAGTTCTTC. It translates to CSVEERDTRGNEQFF.

This sequence joins TRBV27 and TRBJ2-7, with D perhaps matching TRBD1 (6 bases). The ends were cut back, 0 bases at V and 1 base at J, with 13 bases in the middle. The germline V gene encodes CDR1 MNHEY and CDR2 SMNVEV (reference sequence). CDR3 length: 16 amino acids. CDR3 sequence: CASSLSRGSRSYEQYF. CDR3 bases: TGTGCCAGCAGTTTATCGAGGGGGTCAAGATCCTACGAGCAGTACTTC.

This chain uses TRBV29-1 with TRBJ1-2, with no clear D. Germline V CDR1 and CDR2: SQVTM, ANQGSEA. The CDR3 runs 12 residues. V lost 4 bases, J lost 3 bases, and 9 bases lay in between. The CDR3 reads CSVAAGDYGYTF. DNA for the CDR3: TGCAGCGTTGCCGCCGGGGACTATGGCTACACCTTC.

The V call is TRBV30, the J call TRBJ2-3; possible D gene TRBD2, 5 bases. Germline V gene sequence: CDR1 GTSNPN, CDR2 SVGIG (reference sequence). V was cut by 0 bases and J by 2 bases, with 12 bases left in between. This CDR3 spans 15 amino acids. The CDR3 DNA follows: TGTGCCTGGAGTGTACTAGGCATCCCCACAGATACGCAGTATTTT. Translation gives CAWSVLGIPTDTQYF.

This chain connects TRBV29-1 to TRBJ2-7, with 8 bases that match TRBD1. This CDR3 is built from 13 residues. V gave up 4 bases and J gave up 2 bases; unmatched junction bases: 4. The V gene's germline CDR1 is SQVTM and CDR2 ANQGSEA. The CDR3 nucleotides read TGCAGCGTTGGGGACAGGACCCCCTACGAGCAGTACTTC. This sequence encodes CSVGDRTPYEQYF.

The chain is built from TRBV30 and TRBJ2-3; no clear D gene. The CDR3 has 15 amino acids. Germline assignment: CDR1 GTSNPN and CDR2 SVGIG (reference sequence). V was shortened by 0 bases and J by 0 bases, with 10 bases between the two germline ends. CDR3: CAWSVPATSTDTQYF. CDR3 sequence (DNA): TGTGCCTGGAGTGTACCCGCGACTAGCACAGATACGCAGTATTTT.

The gene calls are TRBV15 and TRBJ1-5, with D unresolved. Trimming stripped 1 base from V and 5 bases from J, with 9 bases between. Per germline, CDR1 LNHNV and CDR2 YYDKDF (reference sequence). The CDR3 extends over 14 amino acids. In DNA, the CDR3 is TGTGCCACCAGCAGAGCAGACGGCTATCAGCCCCAGCATTTT. This codes for CATSRADGYQPQHF.

V and J are TRBV25-1 and TRBJ2-2; the D gene could be TRBD1 or TRBD2 (6 bases each). CDR3 length equals 15 residues. Trimming took off 3 bases at V and 3 bases at J, with 11 bases between the two ends. Germline CDR1 reads MGHDK; CDR2 reads SYGVNS. CDR3 in DNA: TGTGCCAGCAGTGAGGGGGGACAACACACCGGGGAGCTGTTTTTT. This gives the protein CASSEGGQHTGELFF.

The table lists this clone with a few counts. Other DNA sequences within the sample encode an identical CDR3. Written as DNA, the CDR3 is TGCGCCAGCAGCCAAGGTCTAGCGGGAGGGTACGAGCAGTACTTC. It is translated as CASSQGLAGGYEQYF. The gene calls are TRBV4-3 and TRBJ2-7, with TRBD2 matching 12 bases. V dropped 1 base and J dropped 4; count of bases not matched to a gene: 2. This CDR3 region has 15 residues. The V gene's germline CDR1 is LGHNA and CDR2 YSLEER.

V usage is TRBV5-1 and J usage is TRBJ2-7, with 7 bases aligning to TRBD1. V lost 10 bases, J lost 2 bases, and 9 bases stayed unmatched. The germline V gene has CDR1 SGHRS and CDR2 YFSETQ. The CDR3 runs 13 residues. The CDR3 loop reads CADRAGVPYEQYF. The CDR3 nucleotides read TGCGCCGACAGGGCAGGGGTTCCCTACGAGCAGTACTTC.

The rearrangement uses TRBV19 and TRBJ1-2, with TRBD1 matching 8 bases. Germline CDR1 is LNHDA and CDR2 is SQIVND (reference sequence). This CDR3 comprises 14 residues. Losses at the gene ends were 3 bases for V and 6 bases for J; bases not matched to a gene: 6. The CDR3 DNA reads TGTGCCAGTAGTATGGTGGACAGGGAGGATGGCTACACCTTC. It encodes CASSMVDREDGYTF.

V usage is TRBV11-2 and J usage is TRBJ2-7; D possibly matches TRBD1 or TRBD2 (5 bases each). Trimming stripped 6 bases from V and 1 base from J, with 16 bases between. This CDR3 region has 15 residues. Germline CDR1 SGHAT, CDR2 FQNNGV. The DNA of the CDR3 is TGTGCCAGCAGATCAATCGGGACGGATTCCTACGAGCAGTACTTC. This gives the protein CASRSIGTDSYEQYF. Full variable domain (rest looked up from reference TRBV11-2 and TRBJ2-7): EAGVAQSPRYKIIEKRQSVAFWCNPISGHATLYWYQQILGQGPKLLIQFQNNGVVDDSQLPKDRFSAERLKGVDSTLKIQPAKLEDSAVYLCASRSIGTDSYEQYFGPGTRLTVT.

J is TRBJ2-6 and V is TRBV13; D might be TRBD1 or TRBD2, each matching 5 bases. The CDR3 totals 18 residues. V was pared by 5 bases and J by 2 bases, with 19 bases between. CDR1 and CDR2 (germline): PRHDT, FYEKMQ (reference sequence). CDR3 nucleotides: TGTGCCAGCAGCCCCAACGAGGGGTTAGGTCCTGGGGCCAACGTCCTGACTTTC. This translates into CASSPNEGLGPGANVLTF.

This rearrangement joins TRBV27 to TRBJ1-2; 7 bases agree with TRBD1. CDR3 length: 16 amino acids. Germline V gene lookup returns CDR1 MNHEY and CDR2 SMNVEV (reference sequence). DNA for the CDR3: TGTGTCGTGAGGGGGCAGGGGAGAAGAGGTGACTATGGCTACACCTTC. This gives the protein CVVRGQGRRGDYGYTF.

CDR3 sequence: CSVSYRAGQFF. The CDR3 region has the DNA TGCAGCGTTTCTTACAGGGCGGGGCAGTTCTTC. This rearrangement joins TRBV29-1 to TRBJ2-1, with D maybe TRBD1 (6 bases). The ends were cut back, 5 bases at V and 12 bases at J, with 14 bases in the middle. The CDR3 extends over 11 amino acids. Germline CDR1 is SQVTM and CDR2 is ANQGSEA.

This sequence joins TRBV9 and TRBJ2-1, with 11 positions matching TRBD2. V gave up 3 bases and J gave up 4 bases; unmatched junction bases: 3. Germline-derived CDR1 and CDR2 are SGDLS and YYNGEE. The CDR3 length is 15 residues. CDR3 sequence: CASSGRLAGYNEQFF. The CDR3 DNA follows: TGTGCCAGCAGCGGGAGACTAGCGGGGTACAATGAGCAGTTCTTC.

The chain uses TRBV5-6 and TRBJ1-5, with 7 bases aligning to TRBD1. CDR1 is SGHDT, CDR2 YYEEEE, per germline. V lost 0 bases, J lost 6 bases, and 3 bases stayed unmatched. The CDR3 contains 14 residues. The CDR3 sequence: CASSLAQGGQPQHF. The CDR3 DNA reads TGTGCCAGCAGCTTGGCCCAGGGGGGTCAGCCCCAGCATTTT.